This TCR beta chain was sequenced for a study of blood T cells in healthy people across ages (dated by TCRdb to about 2015). For the study in its entirety: In model experiments, roughly one uniquely barcoded TCR beta cDNA molecule per two T cells was captured by template switching. The study measured age-related changes in TCR beta repertoire diversity using deep sequencing normalized with unique cDNA molecular identifiers. The donors were split into four age groups: young (average roughly 15 years), middle-aged (about 40), aged (over 55) and long-lived (more than 80). To avoid experimental bias, donors of different ages were distributed randomly across sequencing lanes. Using the same blood draw, the study looked at two additional independent replicas of 1 million unique cDNA reads for two donors, one aged 18 to 30 and the other aged 80 or older.

Donors were approximately 42 systemically healthy Caucasian individuals from Russia aged roughly 6 to 90 years. Approximately 10 milliliters of peripheral blood were collected from each donor into EDTA-treated Vacutainer tubes. Ficoll-Paque density-gradient centrifugation was used to isolate PBMCs, with at least 7 million per sample. Trizol reagent was used to extract total RNA from the PBMCs, yielding at least 5 micrograms per sample. Naive CD45RAhigh/CD27high T cell percentages were measured by flow cytometry on a PBMC aliquot from every donor. From the cysteine through the phenylalanine, the CDR3 covers 17 amino acids. Only the CDR3 DNA is retained, 51 bases long and in frame from the first base. Taken from the germline V gene (reference sequence), the CDR1 and CDR2 loops are SGHNT and YYREEE. Trimming leaves V shorter by 1 base and J shorter by 0 bases, with the junction holding 7 bases beyond the gene matches.

General findings and caveats noted by the study authors: The CMV infection status of donors was not known, potentially confounding age-related changes in expanded clonotypes. Total diversity estimates from one million sequenced T cells were considered lower bounds and underestimates. Compared with the aged group, more naive CD4+ T cells, fewer expanded clones and increased TCR diversity were shown by the long-lived group, suggesting age selection. A strong correlation was found between observed TCR beta diversity and the percentage of naive T cells measured by flow cytometry. Bulk unsorted PBMC profiling prevented conclusive comparison of naive and antigen-experienced compartments. Observed TCR beta diversity per million T cells fell roughly linearly with age, and a significant reduction was already apparent by age around 44.

The library was generated by 5' RACE. This sample was sequenced with an Illumina HiSeq 2500. The second PCR ran for roughly 7 to 11 cycles and used a J-beta primer mix along with a sample-barcoded 5' primer. A template-switch 5' adaptor carrying 12 random nucleotides introduced a unique molecular identifier onto each TCR beta cDNA molecule. Each sample yielded at least 3 million CDR3-containing paired-end reads. The Mint cDNA synthesis kit, primed by a TRBC-specific oligonucleotide, was used to synthesize first-strand cDNA from all RNA. Following uracil-DNA glycosylase treatment, all cDNA underwent a first 18-cycle PCR with the universal primers M1SS and BC2_uni_R. Per the original workflow: Normalization of each sample was performed by random selection of 1 million high-quality reads, each carrying a distinct molecular identifier. Instead of being binned into consensus sequences, reads with shared molecular identifiers were discarded. MiTCR, set to a Q25 quality threshold and the strictest error-elimination algorithm, was used for CDR3 identification, clonotype clustering and error correction. A nonparametric unseen species model with Euler transformation was used to estimate a lower bound on total TCR beta diversity. The public reads were run again by TCRdb, first through fastp at Q25 and then through MiXCR, and only productive beta chains were kept. Duplicate CDR3 protein sequences are folded into a single record with the most common DNA and genes. These V and J calls are TCRdb output, not the study's own analysis. This sample comprises about a million distinct CDR3 sequences, about two fifths of them detected only once. Around 13% of the sample is held by the ten biggest clonotypes.

This clonotype showed up just a few times. Its antigen is unknown. Per-base quality was not reported, and no clone a single base away is much larger than it. This receptor was obtained from a young man in good health. The V gene is TRBV5-4 and the J gene is TRBJ2-3; 8 nucleotides in the junction match TRBD2. The material sequenced was blood. The sequence in DNA is TGTGCCAGCAGCTTGAGGTTAGCGGGACATAGCACAGATACGCAGTATTTT. Its protein reads: CASSLRLAGHSTDTQYF. With all but the CDR3 taken from the reference TRBV5-4 and TRBJ2-3 genes, the full variable domain is: ETGVTQSPTHLIKTRGQQVTLRCSSQSGHNTVSWYQQALGQGPQFIFQYYREEENGRGNFPPRFSGLQFPNYSSELNVNALELDDSALYLCASSLRLAGHSTDTQYFGPGTRLTVL.